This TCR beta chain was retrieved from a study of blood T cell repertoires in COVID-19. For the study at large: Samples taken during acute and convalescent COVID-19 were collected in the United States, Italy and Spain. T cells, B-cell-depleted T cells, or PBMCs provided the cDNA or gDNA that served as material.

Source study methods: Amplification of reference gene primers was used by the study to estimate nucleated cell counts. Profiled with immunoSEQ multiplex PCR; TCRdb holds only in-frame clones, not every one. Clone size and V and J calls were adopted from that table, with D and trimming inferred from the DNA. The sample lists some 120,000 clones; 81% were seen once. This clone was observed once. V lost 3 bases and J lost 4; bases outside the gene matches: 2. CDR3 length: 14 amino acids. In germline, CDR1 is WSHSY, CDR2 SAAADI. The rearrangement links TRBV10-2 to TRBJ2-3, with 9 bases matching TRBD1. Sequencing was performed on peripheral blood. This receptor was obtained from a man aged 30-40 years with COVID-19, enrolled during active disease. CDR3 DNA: TGCGCCAGCAGTGAAAACAGGGGGCCAGATACGCAGTATTTT. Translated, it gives CASSENRGPDTQYF.